This T cell receptor (beta chain) was identified in a study of blood T cell repertoires in COVID-19. Study details: The study drew acute and convalescent COVID-19 samples from the United States, Italy and Spain. The cDNA or gDNA used as material had been derived from T cells, B-cell-depleted T cells, or PBMCs.

Original processing notes: Quantification of nucleated cells was approximated via reference gene primer amplification. Only in-frame clones appear in the TCRdb table, and some are missing; sequencing was by immunoSEQ multiplex PCR. That table is the source of V, J and clone size, and D and trimming were worked out from the DNA. The table lists more than 90,000 clones, about 85% of them singletons. Germline loops: CDR1 LGHDT, CDR2 YNNKEL (reference sequence). This CDR3 contains 15 residues. The trim removed 5 bases at V and 7 bases at J, leaving 11 bases unmatched. Sequences were obtained from peripheral blood. V gene TRBV3-1 (or the pseudogene TRBV3-2) combines with J gene TRBJ2-4, with 7 bases that match TRBD1. The source is a human donor in a cohort sampled during active COVID-19. The CDR3 reads CASSTTRDRGNIQYF. CDR3 DNA sequence: TGTGCCAGCAGCACGACCCGGGACAGAGGTAACATTCAGTACTTC.